This is a list of T cell receptor beta chains from one sample in a study of control samples from healthy donors and cancer patients. Clones were read by immunoSEQ multiplex PCR, and TCRdb kept only the in-frame ones, dropping some. This listing includes fewer than 200,000 clones. Sequencing was done on a sample of blood. The receptors stem from a woman in her thirties in good health. CDR3s leave out the opening cysteine and the closing phenylalanine or tryptophan.

J: TRBJ2-1
V: TRBV28
CDR3: ASSSTRDRESYNEQF

J: TRBJ2-1
V: TRBV30
CDR3: AWTETGRNNEQF

J: TRBJ1-2
V: TRBV28
CDR3: VSFGRGDYGYT

J: TRBJ1-3
V: TRBV7-9
CDR3: ASSPPGERTGNTIY

J: TRBJ2-1
V: TRBV11-3
CDR3: ASSPNRGPYNEQF

J: TRBJ1-2
V: TRBV6-5
CDR3: ASYLSGYT

J: TRBJ1-3
V: TRBV30
CDR3: AWSLINTIY

J: TRBJ2-1
V: TRBV7-2
CDR3: ASSLRGGATDEQF

J: TRBJ2-7
V: TRBV7-3
CDR3: ASSLSGGQQQY

J: TRBJ1-1
V: TRBV6-6
CDR3: ASRRDTEAF

J: TRBJ1-1
V: TRBV19
CDR3: ATQPSGTGGTEAF

J: TRBJ2-1
V: TRBV5-5
CDR3: ASSAIGTDNEQF

J: TRBJ1-5
V: TRBV7-8
CDR3: ASSPYASQGYQPQH

J: TRBJ1-2
V: TRBV2
CDR3: ASSGRGLSYGYT

J: TRBJ2-7
V: TRBV20-1
CDR3: SAREQY

J: TRBJ2-5
V: TRBV3-1/TRBV3-2
CDR3: ASSLMGAGGPQETQY

J: TRBJ2-3
V: TRBV10-3
CDR3: AISELAVDTQY

J: TRBJ1-2
V: TRBV15
CDR3: ATSRDSPLPRGYT

J: TRBJ1-2
V: TRBV20-1
CDR3: SASKGANYGYT

J: TRBJ1-2
V: TRBV12-3/TRBV12-4
CDR3: ASTSGYRGYT

J: TRBJ1-2
V: TRBV10-1
CDR3: ASSEPGGNSSNYGYT

J: TRBJ2-7
V: TRBV28
CDR3: ASRSDRVGEQY

J: TRBJ1-6
V: TRBV28
CDR3: ATYLRDSYNSPLH

J: TRBJ1-3
V: TRBV29-1
CDR3: SVAGGQGPSGNTIY

J: TRBJ1-2
V: TRBV5-8
CDR3: ASSAGTGMRNYGYT

J: TRBJ1-2
V: TRBV12-3/TRBV12-4
CDR3: ASSRDSHYGYT

J: TRBJ1-2
V: TRBV6-5
CDR3: ASITDRIYGYT

J: TRBJ2-5
V: TRBV5-8
CDR3: ASSSARTYVQETQY

J: TRBJ2-4
V: TRBV2
CDR3: ASSESGNIQY

J: TRBJ1-2
V: TRBV4-2
CDR3: ASSQDSGQRNYGYT

J: TRBJ2-6
V: TRBV3-1/TRBV3-2
CDR3: ASRPTGRSYSGANVLT

J: TRBJ1-6
V: TRBV7-3
CDR3: ASSLRAVVNSPLH

J: TRBJ2-6
V: TRBV5-1
CDR3: ASSLGTSGANVLT

J: TRBJ1-1
V: TRBV28
CDR3: ASSLWAPLLGGANTEAF

J: TRBJ2-1
V: TRBV10-3
CDR3: AITRGPGQGASEQF

J: TRBJ2-7
V: TRBV6-1
CDR3: ASSEPADYEQY

J: TRBJ2-7
V: TRBV7-9
CDR3: ASSPLTGPHEQY

J: TRBJ1-5
V: TRBV6-2/TRBV6-3
CDR3: ASSYSFMNGLVDKNQPQH

J: TRBJ1-1
V: TRBV6-2/TRBV6-3
CDR3: ASSYVRGSGNTEAF

J: TRBJ2-1
V: TRBV4-3
CDR3: ASSQARTNREQF

J: TRBJ2-7
V: TRBV28
CDR3: ASRSLQGGPYEQY

J: TRBJ2-7
V: TRBV9
CDR3: ASSEYGTGGGYEQY